A single sample gave rise to the 21 T cell receptor beta chains below, sequenced in a study of blood T cell repertoires in COVID-19. Sequencing was performed with immunoSEQ multiplex PCR; in TCRdb, only in-frame clones are kept and a portion is missing. This table holds just over 250,000 clones, about 89% found once. The sequencing sample was made of peripheral blood. These receptors came from a man aged 40-49 years who had recovered from COVID-19.

This rearrangement joins TRBV10-3 to TRBJ1-3, with 7 bases lining up with TRBD1. The V and J ends lost 9 bases and 0 bases, in that order; junction bases with no gene match: 8. Germline V gene sequence: CDR1 ENHRY, CDR2 SYGVKD. The CDR3 sequence is 15 residues long. The CDR3 here is CAIQTGSDSGNTIYF. The CDR3 coding sequence is TGTGCCATTCAGACAGGGTCAGACTCTGGAAACACCATATATTTT.

The chain couples TRBV6-4 to TRBJ1-2; TRBD1 matches at 7 bases. Germline V gives CDR1 MRHNA, CDR2 SNTAGT. The V gene end was trimmed by 4 bases and the J gene end by 7 bases; junction bases not matched to a gene: 9. This CDR3 region has 14 residues. CDR3 region: CASSAIRGYGGYTF. The CDR3 DNA sequence: TGTGCCAGCAGTGCAATCAGGGGGTACGGTGGCTACACCTTC.

This clone was seen only once. The V gene is TRBV27, the J gene TRBJ2-1; 8 bases align to TRBD1. This CDR3 spans 15 amino acids. V was pared by 2 bases and J by 3 bases, with 3 bases of the junction left unmatched. Germline assignment: CDR1 MNHEY and CDR2 SMNVEV (reference sequence). Here the CDR3 DNA reads TGTGCCAGCAGTTTAGTGGACAGGGTCTACAATGAGCAGTTCTTC. This codes for CASSLVDRVYNEQFF.

The chain recombines TRBV10-2 with TRBJ2-7; tentatively, D is TRBD2 (5 bases). The CDR3 is 14 amino acids. From germline, CDR1 is WSHSY and CDR2 SAAADI. The V end lost 11 bases, the J end lost 2 bases, and 19 bases lay between the germline ends. CDR3 region: CAGLREMFPYEQYF. The CDR3 DNA follows: TGCGCCGGACTCCGAGAGATGTTCCCCTACGAGCAGTACTTC.

V gene TRBV10-1 combines with J gene TRBJ1-5; 9 bases align to TRBD1. CDR3 length equals 19 residues. V was clipped by 6 bases and J by 0 bases; unmatched bases: 15. Germline V gene data show CDR1 as WNHNN and CDR2 as SYGVQD (reference sequence). The CDR3: CASRRPGGQGIYSNQPQHF. The CDR3 nucleotides are TGCGCCAGCAGGCGGCCCGGGGGACAGGGAATTTATAGCAATCAGCCCCAGCATTTT.

This clone came up once. CDR3 nucleotides: TGTGCCAGCAGCCAAGGGGGCGGTCCGACCAACTATGGCTACACCTTC. It encodes CASSQGGGPTNYGYTF. The gene calls are TRBV3-1 (or the pseudogene TRBV3-2) and TRBJ1-2; possibly TRBD1 for D (5 bases). In germline, CDR1 is LGHDT, CDR2 YNNKEL (reference sequence). V was shortened by 1 base and J by 2 bases, with 14 bases between the two germline ends. The CDR3 contains 16 residues.

This chain joins TRBV20-1 and TRBJ2-3; D is uncertain. Trimming left V 6 bases short and J 4 bases short, with 8 bases between. CDR1 and CDR2 (germline): DFQATT, SNEGSKA (reference sequence). The CDR3 has 11 amino acids. CDR3 sequence (DNA): TGCAGTGCAGTTCGGGCAGATACGCAGTATTTT. It codes for CSAVRADTQYF.

This chain joins TRBV5-8 and TRBJ2-2; 11 positions match TRBD1. Per the germline V gene, CDR1 is SGHTS and CDR2 is YDEGEE. Trimming took 5 bases from V and 4 from J; bases not matched to a gene: 10. This CDR3 has 17 amino acids. This CDR3 reads CASRLRVGTGGTGELFF. The CDR3 coding sequence is TGTGCCAGCAGACTACGGGTCGGGACAGGGGGCACCGGGGAGCTGTTTTTT. The full variable domain, completed using reference TRBV5-8 and TRBJ2-2, is EAGVTQSPTHLIKTRGQQATLRCSPISGHTSVYWYQQALGLGLQFLLWYDEGEERNRGNFPPRFSGRQFPNYSSELNVNALELEDSALYLCASRLRVGTGGTGELFFGEGSRLTVL.

This chain uses TRBV29-1 with TRBJ1-2; TRBD1 agrees at 7 bases. The length of the CDR3 is 18 residues. V dropped 0 bases and J dropped 4; count of bases not matched to a gene: 17. CDR1 SQVTM and CDR2 ANQGSEA come from the germline V gene. The CDR3 sequence: CSVEDLAPGQRTLYGYTF. In DNA form, the CDR3 reads TGCAGCGTTGAAGATCTGGCCCCGGGACAGAGGACTCTCTATGGCTACACCTTC.

V is TRBV6-5 and J is TRBJ2-2; D call uncertain. The germline V gene has CDR1 MNHEY and CDR2 SVGAGI. The CDR3 loop spans 13 amino acids. V was shortened by 4 bases and J by 6 bases, with 9 bases between the two germline ends. The CDR3 loop is CASSSRRPGELFF. In DNA, the CDR3 is TGTGCCAGCAGTTCAAGGAGACCCGGGGAGCTGTTTTTT.

The V and J genes are TRBV11-3 and TRBJ2-2; D is unresolved. The CDR3 spans 12 residues. Germline V lookup: CDR1 SGHNT, CDR2 YENEEA. V was pared by 1 base and J by 7 bases, with 4 bases between. CDR3 in DNA: TGTGCCAGCAGCTTAGCAATCGGGGAGCTGTTTTTT. Encoded protein: CASSLAIGELFF.

This rearrangement joins TRBV7-8 to TRBJ2-3, with D perhaps matching TRBD2 (5 bases). In germline, CDR1 is SGHVS, CDR2 FQNEAQ. The CDR3 length is 16 residues. The V end was cut by 2 bases, the J end by 2 bases, with 14 bases between. The CDR3 DNA reads as TGTGCCAGCAGCTTAAAGTGGACGGGAAACACAGATACGCAGTATTTT. This codes for CASSLKWTGNTDTQYF.

The rearrangement joins TRBV19 to TRBJ2-1, with 7 bases aligning to TRBD2. Germline CDR1 LNHDA, CDR2 SQIVND (reference sequence). The CDR3 loop spans 13 amino acids. Unmatched junction bases numbered 2, after V lost 4 bases and J lost 5 bases. CDR3 in amino acids: CASSRGGNNEQFF. The CDR3 region has the DNA TGTGCCAGTAGTAGGGGGGGGAACAATGAGCAGTTCTTC.

The rearrangement links TRBV6-5 to TRBJ1-2; a possible D gene is TRBD1 (6 bases). This CDR3 is 14 amino acids long. Germline loops: CDR1 MNHEY, CDR2 SVGAGI. V lost 5 bases and J lost 4, with 14 bases in between. In DNA, the CDR3 is TGTGCCAGCAGTCCCTACCCAGGGGTCTATGGCTACACCTTC. Residues: CASSPYPGVYGYTF.

The rearrangement uses TRBV7-9 and TRBJ2-1; 12 positions match TRBD2. Germline V gene sequence: CDR1 SEHNR, CDR2 FQNEAQ (reference sequence). The CDR3 covers 15 residues. V trimming: 1 base; J trimming: 9 bases; junction bases outside the gene matches: 4. The CDR3 here is CASSLGTSGVREQFF. The CDR3 coding sequence is TGTGCCAGCAGCTTAGGGACTAGCGGGGTGCGTGAGCAGTTCTTC.

In this sample, this clone turned up a few times. This sequence joins TRBV6-5 and TRBJ1-1, with TRBD1 as a possible D gene (5 bases). CDR1 and CDR2 from the germline V gene are MNHEY and SVGAGI. The CDR3 runs 15 residues. The V end was cut by 2 bases, the J end by 2 bases, with 12 bases between. The CDR3 loop is CASSYRETVNTEAFF. The CDR3 region has the DNA TGTGCCAGCAGTTACCGGGAGACAGTCAACACTGAAGCTTTCTTT.

The rearrangement links TRBV7-9 to TRBJ2-1, with a weak D call TRBD2 (5 bases). The CDR3 contains 12 residues. Germline values: CDR1 SEHNR, CDR2 FQNEAQ (reference sequence). The germline V and J ends were trimmed by 11 bases and 0 bases, with 8 bases remaining between them. The CDR3 DNA follows: TGTGCCGACGGAGGCTCCTACAATGAGCAGTTCTTC. Its protein is CADGGSYNEQFF.

The CDR3 nucleotides are TGTGCCAGCAGCCCCACGTCGGAGGGTGCCTATAATTCACCCCTCCACTTT. Translating it yields CASSPTSEGAYNSPLHF. V gene TRBV7-8 combines with J gene TRBJ1-6; D remains unclear. The CDR3 length is 17 residues. CDR1 and CDR2 (germline): SGHVS, FQNEAQ. V was cut by 5 bases and J by 2 bases, with 16 bases left in between.

This chain connects TRBV18 to TRBJ1-5; 10 bases align to TRBD1. The V segment lost 0 bases and the J segment 4 bases; nucleotides outside the gene matches: 15. Looked up from germline, CDR1 is KGHSH and CDR2 is LQKENI. The CDR3 length is 20 residues. CDR3 loop: CASSPPGVPGQGLRNQPQHF. CDR3 sequence (DNA): TGTGCCAGCTCACCACCGGGAGTCCCGGGACAGGGGTTAAGGAATCAGCCCCAGCATTTT.

This chain connects TRBV14 to TRBJ1-2; TRBD1 aligns across 10 bases. After removal of 1 base from V and 1 base from J, the junction contained 3 bases not matched to a gene. The CDR3 totals 16 residues. CDR1 and CDR2 (germline): SGHDN, FVKESK. CDR3 nucleotides: TGTGCCAGCAGCCAAGTCTGGACAGGGGGTAACTATGGCTACACCTTC. As protein: CASSQVWTGGNYGYTF.

V gene TRBV9 combines with J gene TRBJ2-2; D ambiguous. The CDR3 length is 16 residues. With 0 bases removed from V and 0 bases from J, the gap between germline ends came to 9 bases. The germline gives CDR1 SGDLS, CDR2 YYNGEE. The CDR3 bases are TGTGCCAGCAGCGTAGATCCTGTCGCGAACACCGGGGAGCTGTTTTTT. Encoded protein: CASSVDPVANTGELFF.